A selection of T cell receptor beta chains follows, all from one sample in a study of blood T cell repertoires in COVID-19. Assay: immunoSEQ multiplex PCR; the TCRdb copy retains only in-frame clones and omits some. The sample holds 250,000 or so clones; around 88% are singletons and the top ten take about 2.5%. The sample consisted of PBMCs or T cells enriched from blood (not recorded which). These receptors all stem from a woman between 40 and 55 years old with acute COVID-19. CDR3s include the opening cysteine and the closing phenylalanine or tryptophan. The D gene is left open where the match is weak. Clone size is stated in some rows and not others, as once, few, many or a class when expanded.

. TRBJ1-2 . TRBV5-4 TGTGCCAGCAGTTTCCCAGGGAACTATGGCTACACCTTC CASSFPGNYGYTF
. TRBJ2-4 . TRBV4-1 TGCGCCAGCAGCCATCAACGGCCGGGAGCCAAAAACATTCAGTACTTC CASSHQRPGAKNIQYF
TRBD1 TRBJ2-7 few TRBV6-5 TGTGCCAGCAGTTACTCGGGACAGGGAAACTACGAGCAGTACTTC CASSYSGQGNYEQYF
TRBD1 TRBJ1-3 . TRBV29-1 TGCAGCGTTGCCGGACAGGGGAAGGGCTCTGGAAACACCATATATTTT CSVAGQGKGSGNTIYF
. TRBJ2-5 . TRBV5-1 TGCGCCAGCAGCATGGACTGGCAAGAGACCCAGTACTTC CASSMDWQETQYF
. TRBJ1-2 . TRBV3-1/TRBV3-2 TGTGCCAGCAGCCAAGGGGGAGGATTCAACTATGGCTACACCTTC CASSQGGGFNYGYTF
. TRBJ1-1 . TRBV29-1 TGCAGCGTTGACCGAGACAGGTACACTGAAGCTTTCTTT CSVDRDRYTEAFF
TRBD1 TRBJ1-2 . TRBV4-3 TGCGCCAGCAGCCAGGCGGGACAGTATGGCTACACCTTC CASSQAGQYGYTF
TRBD1 TRBJ2-5 . TRBV5-1 TGCGCCAGCAGCTTGGACGGGACAGGGACAGAGACCCAGTACTTC CASSLDGTGTETQYF
. TRBJ2-6 . TRBV6-2/TRBV6-3 TGTGCCAGCAGCCGGGACTCCCCCGGCTCTGGGGCCAACGTCCTGACTTTC CASSRDSPGSGANVLTF
. TRBJ2-3 . TRBV9 TGTGCCAGCAGCGTAGGGGTCTCCCTAGGCGCAGATACGCAGTATTTT CASSVGVSLGADTQYF
. TRBJ1-4 . TRBV6-5 TGTGCCAGCAGGGGGCTTACTAATGAAAAACTGTTTTTT CASRGLTNEKLFF
. TRBJ1-5 few TRBV4-3 TGCGCCAGCAGCCAAGTTAGGGGAAGCGGGCAGGGTAATCAGCCCCAGCATTTT CASSQVRGSGQGNQPQHF
TRBD1 TRBJ1-1 . TRBV25-1 TGTGCCAGCAGCCCAAAGAACAGGGGCTTTGCTTTCTTT CASSPKNRGFAFF
TRBD1 TRBJ2-7 . TRBV7-2 TGTGCCAGCAGCTTAGCAGGGGGCGCAAGCTCCTACGAGCAGTACTTC CASSLAGGASSYEQYF
. TRBJ1-2 . TRBV28 TGTGCCAGCAGCCTCACCTCGGAGGCTGGCTACACCTTC CASSLTSEAGYTF
TRBD1 TRBJ1-2 . TRBV11-2 TGTGCCAGCAGCCCCTTGGTTACCAGGGGGATCGGCTACACCTTC CASSPLVTRGIGYTF
TRBD1 TRBJ1-1 . TRBV5-1 TGCGCCAGCAGCTTACATCCGGGACAGGGGGCGAGAGCTGAAGCTTTCTTT CASSLHPGQGARAEAFF
. TRBJ1-5 once TRBV7-6 TGTGCCAGCAGCGCGTCCCCCGCAAATCAGCCCCAGCATTTT CASSASPANQPQHF
. TRBJ1-4 . TRBV7-9 TGTGCCAGCAGCACAGGGTCAGTAAATAATGAAAAACTGTTTTTT CASSTGSVNNEKLFF
. TRBJ1-5 . TRBV19 TGTGCCAGTAGTATGATCGACAGTCTCGATCAGCCCCAGCATTTT CASSMIDSLDQPQHF
TRBD1 TRBJ2-2 once TRBV5-6 TGTGCCAGCAGATCCGGACAGGGTTGGTCCGGGGAGCTGTTTTTT CASRSGQGWSGELFF
TRBD1 TRBJ1-5 . TRBV6-5 TGTGCCAGCAGACCGGACAGGGGGCAGCCCCAGCATTTT CASRPDRGQPQHF
TRBD1 TRBJ1-2 . TRBV4-3 TGCGCCAGCAGCCAGGACAGGGGGTCACCCTATGGCTACACCTTC CASSQDRGSPYGYTF
TRBD1 TRBJ2-2 . TRBV5-1 TGCGCCAGCAGCTTCTCGGGACAGGCCTCCCAGGGGGAGCTGTTTTTT CASSFSGQASQGELFF
TRBD2 TRBJ2-1 . TRBV27 TGTGCCAGCAGTTTTAGCGGGGGAGGCTCCTACAATGAGCAGTTCTTC CASSFSGGGSYNEQFF
. TRBJ1-4 . TRBV11-2 TGTGCCAGCAGCTTAGTAATGGGGGCTCGAAAACTGTTTTTT CASSLVMGARKLFF
. TRBJ2-2 . TRBV30 TGTGCCTGGAGTGTTGGAAGCGTTACCGGGGAGCTGTTTTTT CAWSVGSVTGELFF
TRBD1 TRBJ1-4 . TRBV19 TGTGCCAGTACCAACCGACAGGGTGGATCAACTAATGAAAAACTGTTTTTT CASTNRQGGSTNEKLFF
. TRBJ1-4 . TRBV2 TGTGCCAGCAGTTTTTCCGGGACATATCTGTTTTTT CASSFSGTYLFF
. TRBJ2-5 . TRBV19 TGTGCCAGTAGTCCCGGGAACCAAGAGACCCAGTACTTC CASSPGNQETQYF
. TRBJ1-1 . TRBV9 TGTGCCAGCAGCGCCTCACAGGGGAACACTGAAGCTTTCTTT CASSASQGNTEAFF
. TRBJ2-1 . TRBV7-7 TGTGCCAGCAGCCCTATTTCAGGGGCAGCCTCCTACAATGAGCAGTTCTTC CASSPISGAASYNEQFF
. TRBJ2-1 . TRBV27 TGTGCCAGCAGTACTCGCCGGGAGCGGAGGTCCTACAATGAGCAGTTCTTC CASSTRRERRSYNEQFF
TRBD1 TRBJ1-2 . TRBV9 TGTGCCAGCAGCGCCTCCACAGGGGGCAAGTATGGCTACACCTTC CASSASTGGKYGYTF
. TRBJ1-5 . TRBV7-2 TGTGCCAGCAGGCAGGATAGCAATCAGCCCCAGCATTTT CASRQDSNQPQHF
. TRBJ2-7 . TRBV6-5 TGTGCCAGCAGGACTCGAGGGTACTACGAGCAGTACTTC CASRTRGYYEQYF
TRBD1 TRBJ2-4 . TRBV30 TGTGCCTGGAGTGGACAGGGAGTAGGCATTCAGTACTTC CAWSGQGVGIQYF
. TRBJ1-3 . TRBV18 TGTGCCAGCTCATCCGAGATCGGGGTACCTGGAAACACCATATATTTT CASSSEIGVPGNTIYF
TRBD1 TRBJ1-2 once TRBV18 TGTGCCAGCTCACACACGACAGGGGGAAATAACGGCTACACCTTC CASSHTTGGNNGYTF
. TRBJ2-1 . TRBV20-1 TGCAGTGCTAGTGATCCGGTGAGTGACATTGCCAATGAGCAGTTCTTC CSASDPVSDIANEQFF
. TRBJ1-5 . TRBV5-8 TGTGCCAGCAGCGCGAGGGCGGGTAGCAATCAGCCCCAGCATTTT CASSARAGSNQPQHF
. TRBJ1-3 . TRBV7-2 TGTGCCAGCAGCTTAAGTAGGGTGGCAGGGGCCTTCGGAAACACCATATATTTT CASSLSRVAGAFGNTIYF
TRBD2 TRBJ2-5 . TRBV20-1 TGCAGTGCTAGTCGACTAGCGGGAGAGAGGCAAGAGACCCAGTACTTC CSASRLAGERQETQYF
TRBD1 TRBJ2-2 once TRBV5-1 TGCGCCAGCAGCTTAAGCGGGACAGGGGTCACCGGGGAGCTGTTTTTT CASSLSGTGVTGELFF
. TRBJ2-2 . TRBV9 TGTGCCAGCTCATATCAGGGCTCCGGGGAGCTGTTTTTT CASSYQGSGELFF